This T cell receptor beta chain was profiled in a study of T-cell memory formation after mild COVID-19. Overall study context: TCR clusters were largely donor specific. Study-wide results and caveats: Researchers could not confirm that second-wave clones peaking on day 37 targeted SARS-CoV-2. Later expanders leaned CD4+, whereas day 15 to 85 contracting clones were balanced CD4/CD8.

Notes on this clonotype: Antigen unknown.

Germline V CDR1 and CDR2: SNHLY, FYNNEI. V was cut by 2 bases and J by 4 bases, with 18 bases left in between. This CDR3 region has 16 residues. TCR alpha and TCR beta cDNA libraries carrying sample barcodes and UMIs came from 5'RACE with constant-segment primers. TCRdb re-called the 5' RACE reads with MiXCR, one entry per CDR3 protein. Of under 200,000 distinct CDR3 sequences detected, approximately 10% appear once; the ten largest clones hold roughly 3.8%. V gene TRBV2 combines with J gene TRBJ2-7; TRBD1 or TRBD2 may be the D gene (5 bases each). Sequenced sample: PBMCs or a T cell subset sorted from them (not recorded which). The clonotype was recovered from a man younger than 35 who had mild COVID-19 (a few samples of this study predate the infection). Cell type and time point are not known. CDR3 sequence: CASSEIPGPWGYEQYF. As DNA, the CDR3 is TGTGCCAGCAGTGAAATCCCGGGGCCATGGGGGTACGAGCAGTACTTC. Looking up the rest from reference TRBV2 and TRBJ2-7 gives the full variable domain: EPEVTQTPSHQVTQMGQEVILRCVPISNHLYFYWYRQILGQKVEFLVSFYNNEISEKSEIFDDQFSVERPDGSNFTLKIRSTKLEDSAMYFCASSEIPGPWGYEQYFGPGTRLTVT.